The 19 T cell receptor beta chains given below trace back to one sample, sequenced in a study of T cell changes during pregnancy in multiple sclerosis. Some clones are missing from TCRdb's copy, which holds only in-frame ones; the method was immunoSEQ multiplex PCR. The table shows over 70,000 clones, with about 94% occurring only once. The sample was peripheral blood, taken in the third trimester of pregnancy. The receptors were sampled from a female donor with multiple sclerosis, enrolled in a pregnancy study.

The chain joins TRBV15 to TRBJ2-3; D is uncertain. CDR1 and CDR2 (germline): LNHNV, YYDKDF (reference sequence). The CDR3 loop spans 17 amino acids. The V end was cut by 0 bases, the J end by 4 bases, with 17 bases between. The CDR3, as DNA: TGTGCCACCAGCAGAGATCGGTTCGGGTCATTGGCAGATACGCAGTATTTT. This sequence encodes CATSRDRFGSLADTQYF. The entire variable domain, with the rest obtained from reference TRBV15 and TRBJ2-3, is as follows: DAMVIQNPRYQVTQFGKPVTLSCSQTLNHNVMYWYQQKSSQAPKLLFHYYDKDFNNEADTPDNFQSRRPNTSFCFLDIRSPGLGDTAMYLCATSRDRFGSLADTQYFGPGTRLTVL.

The J gene is TRBJ2-2, the V gene TRBV5-4; D ambiguous. The V end was cut by 4 bases, the J end by 5 bases, with 9 bases between. CDR1 and CDR2 (germline): SGHNT, YYREEE (reference sequence). This CDR3 is built from 13 residues. The CDR3 loop reads CASSAIGTGELFF. The CDR3 DNA is TGTGCCAGCAGCGCGATCGGGACCGGGGAGCTGTTTTTT.

The rearrangement uses TRBV4-1 and TRBJ2-1; D possibly corresponds to TRBD2 (5 bases). Trimming left V 4 bases short and J 0 bases short, with 25 bases between. The CDR3 consists of 20 residues. Germline V gives CDR1 MGHRA, CDR2 YSYEKL. The CDR3 region has the DNA TGCGCCAGCAGCCGTCACTTAGGGCCCGTGATTGGGAGCTCCTACAATGAGCAGTTCTTC. Encoded protein: CASSRHLGPVIGSSYNEQFF.

V gene TRBV13 combines with J gene TRBJ1-1; D remains unclear. The CDR3 is 15 amino acids. Germline V lookup: CDR1 PRHDT, CDR2 FYEKMQ (reference sequence). V was trimmed by 2 bases and J by 6 bases, leaving 16 bases between them. This CDR3 reads CASSLILQAQPEAFF. The CDR3 nucleotides are TGTGCCAGCAGCTTAATACTTCAGGCTCAGCCTGAAGCTTTCTTT.

The chain is built from TRBV18 and TRBJ2-7, with 11 nucleotides matching TRBD2. This CDR3 contains 16 residues. CDR1 is KGHSH, CDR2 LQKENI, per germline. The trim removed 6 bases at V and 2 bases at J, leaving 9 bases unmatched. This chain's CDR3 is CASSPPGLADAYEQYF. For the CDR3, the DNA is TGTGCCAGCTCTCCTCCGGGACTAGCGGATGCCTACGAGCAGTACTTC.

V usage is TRBV28 and J usage is TRBJ2-4; a weak D match, TRBD2 (5 bases). This CDR3 is 13 amino acids long. Trimming pared 3 bases from V and 8 bases from J, leaving 11 bases between. The germline V gene encodes CDR1 MDHEN and CDR2 SYDVKM. In nucleotides, the CDR3 is TGTGCCAGCAGTTTGATAGCGCGAGACATTCAGTACTTC. Translation: CASSLIARDIQYF.

The V gene is TRBV6-4, the J gene TRBJ2-2, with TRBD1 as a possible D gene (6 bases). The CDR3 spans 14 residues. Germline V gene sequence: CDR1 MRHNA, CDR2 SNTAGT. With 3 bases removed from V and 4 bases from J, the gap between germline ends came to 9 bases. CDR3 loop: CASSDTGPTGELFF. CDR3 DNA: TGTGCCAGCAGTGATACAGGGCCCACCGGGGAGCTGTTTTTT.

The J gene is TRBJ2-1, the V gene TRBV5-1; TRBD2 matches at 9 bases. CDR1 is SGHRS, CDR2 YFSETQ, per germline. This CDR3 comprises 16 residues. Trimming cost V 0 bases and J 8 bases; bases outside gene matches: 9. The CDR3 protein is CASSLVGIGTSYEQFF. The CDR3 DNA reads as TGCGCCAGCAGCTTGGTGGGGATCGGGACTAGCTATGAGCAGTTCTTC.

The chain carries TRBV19 and TRBJ1-1, with a weak D call TRBD1 (5 bases). CDR3 length: 12 residues. Trimming shortened V by 4 bases and J by 6 bases, and 9 bases separated the two germline ends. Germline V gives CDR1 LNHDA, CDR2 SQIVND (reference sequence). The CDR3 loop reads CASSTWGAEAFF. In DNA, the CDR3 is TGTGCCAGTAGTACCTGGGGGGCTGAAGCTTTCTTT.

V and J are TRBV4-1 and TRBJ2-7; TRBD2 might be the D (5 bases). Germline loops: CDR1 MGHRA, CDR2 YSYEKL. The CDR3 is 16 residues long. V was cut by 4 bases and J by 2 bases, with 18 bases left in between. CDR3 bases: TGCGCCAGCAGCCCGATCGTGGCGGGTATCGCCTACGAGCAGTACTTC. Translated: CASSPIVAGIAYEQYF.

J is TRBJ2-1 and V is TRBV9; D is unresolved. CDR3 size: 13 residues. Trimming stripped 0 bases from V and 7 bases from J, with 8 bases between. Germline V gives CDR1 SGDLS, CDR2 YYNGEE. The CDR3 nucleotides are TGTGCCAGCAGCGTAGCTGCTAATAATGAGCAGTTCTTC. Translated: CASSVAANNEQFF.

This clone was seen a single time. The chain has TRBV4-1 and TRBJ2-7; 9 bases agree with TRBD1. Per the germline V gene, CDR1 is MGHRA and CDR2 is YSYEKL. The CDR3 has 15 residues. V gave up 4 bases and J gave up 1 base; unmatched junction bases: 5. CDR3 in amino acids: CASSLRTGESYEQYF. CDR3 coding DNA: TGCGCCAGCAGCCTTCGGACAGGGGAGTCCTACGAGCAGTACTTC.

The genes are TRBV19 and TRBJ2-2, with D uncertain. Between the trimmed V and J ends, which lost 5 bases and 5 bases, there was a span of 12 bases. Germline CDR1 and CDR2: LNHDA and SQIVND (reference sequence). There are 14 residues in the CDR3. CDR3 sequence reads: CASSFQKRTGELFF. The CDR3 DNA is TGTGCCAGTAGTTTCCAGAAGAGGACCGGGGAGCTGTTTTTT. The whole variable domain, remainder taken from reference TRBV19 and TRBJ2-2, is DGGITQSPKYLFRKEGQNVTLSCEQNLNHDAMYWYRQDPGQGLRLIYYSQIVNDFQKGDIAEGYSVSREKKESFPLTVTSAQKNPTAFYLCASSFQKRTGELFFGEGSRLTVL.

The chain links TRBV9 to TRBJ2-7; tentatively, D is TRBD2 (6 bases). This CDR3 spans 14 amino acids. V shed 4 bases and J shed 0 bases, with 11 bases lying between them. Germline V gene data show CDR1 as SGDLS and CDR2 as YYNGEE. The CDR3 DNA reads TGTGCCAGCAGCTTAGAAGCGGGCTCCTACGAGCAGTACTTC. Translated, it gives CASSLEAGSYEQYF.

This clone was seen once. The chain uses TRBV30 and TRBJ2-7; a possible D gene is TRBD1 (6 bases). CDR3 size: 15 residues. Germline lookup yields CDR1 GTSNPN and CDR2 SVGIG (reference sequence). Trimming removed 0 bases from V and 3 bases from J, with 15 bases in between. The chain's CDR3 is CAWSVSGARVYEQYF. In DNA, the CDR3 is TGTGCCTGGAGTGTATCAGGGGCGCGGGTCTACGAGCAGTACTTC.

The chain joins TRBV19 to TRBJ2-5, with 10 bases aligning to TRBD1. The CDR3 runs to 15 residues. The germline gives CDR1 LNHDA, CDR2 SQIVND (reference sequence). Trimming removed 7 bases from V and 5 bases from J; junction bases left unmatched: 10. The CDR3 region has the DNA TGTGCCAGTAATGAACGGGACAGGGGTAGCGAGACCCAGTACTTC. Translating gives CASNERDRGSETQYF.

This chain joins TRBV19 and TRBJ1-2; no clear D gene. Looked up from germline, CDR1 is LNHDA and CDR2 is SQIVND (reference sequence). Trimming removed 1 base from V and 5 bases from J, with 14 bases in between. CDR3 length: 15 amino acids. The CDR3: CASSIANPRGYGYTF. In DNA form, the CDR3 reads TGTGCCAGTAGTATAGCCAACCCGAGAGGGTATGGCTACACCTTC.

A single count supports this clone. The chain uses TRBV7-9 and TRBJ1-3; D is uncertain. Germline V gives CDR1 SEHNR, CDR2 FQNEAQ (reference sequence). Trimming stripped 2 bases from V and 0 bases from J, with 5 bases between. This CDR3 has 14 amino acids. CDR3 amino acids: CASSLRSSGNTIYF. In DNA, the CDR3 is TGTGCCAGCAGCTTACGGTCCTCTGGAAACACCATATATTTT. Using reference TRBV7-9 and TRBJ1-3 for the parts outside the CDR3, the full variable domain is DTGVSQNPRHKITKRGQNVTFRCDPISEHNRLYWYRQTLGQGPEFLTYFQNEAQLEKSRLLSDRFSAERPKGSFSTLEIQRTEQGDSAMYLCASSLRSSGNTIYFGEGSWLTVV.

In its sample, this clone was seen once. The chain recombines TRBV5-1 with TRBJ2-5; 16 bases fit TRBD2. The CDR3 is 19 amino acids. Germline CDR1 SGHRS, CDR2 YFSETQ. The V gene end was trimmed by 0 bases and the J gene end by 5 bases; junction bases not matched to a gene: 10. CDR3 in DNA: TGCGCCAGCAGCTTGGCGGGACTAGCGGGAGGGGCGCCTAGGGAGACCCAGTACTTC. The encoded protein is CASSLAGLAGGAPRETQYF.